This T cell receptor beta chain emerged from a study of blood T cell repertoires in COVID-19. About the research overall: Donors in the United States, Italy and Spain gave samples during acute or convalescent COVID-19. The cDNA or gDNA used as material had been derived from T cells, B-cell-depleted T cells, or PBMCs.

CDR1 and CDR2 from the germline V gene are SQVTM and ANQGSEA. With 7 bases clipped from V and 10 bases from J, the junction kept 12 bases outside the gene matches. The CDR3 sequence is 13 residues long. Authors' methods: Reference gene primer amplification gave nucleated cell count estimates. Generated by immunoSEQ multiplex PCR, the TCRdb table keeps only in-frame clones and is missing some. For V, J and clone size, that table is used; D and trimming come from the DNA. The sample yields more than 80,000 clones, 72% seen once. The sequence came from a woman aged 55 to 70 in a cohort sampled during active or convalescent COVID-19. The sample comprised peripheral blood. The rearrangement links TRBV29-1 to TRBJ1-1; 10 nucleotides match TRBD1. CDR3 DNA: TGCAGCGCTGCGATGACAGGGGGCGCCTCAGCTTTCTTT. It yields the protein CSAAMTGGASAFF.